The entry that follows covers one T cell receptor (beta chain) sequence. This record comes from a study of blood T cell repertoires in COVID-19. Study context: Acute and convalescent COVID-19 specimens originated in the United States, Italy and Spain. Sources were T cells, B-cell-depleted T cells, or PBMCs; the material itself was cDNA or gDNA.

In the original analysis: Reference gene primer amplification yielded estimated nucleated cell counts. TCRdb keeps only in-frame clones here, not all; method: immunoSEQ multiplex PCR. The V and J calls and clone size are taken from that table; D and trimming were inferred from the DNA. The data show about 88,000 clones, about nine tenths seen once. Germline V gene lookup returns CDR1 SGHAT and CDR2 FQDESV (reference sequence). There are 15 residues in the CDR3. Between the trimmed V and J ends, which lost 2 bases and 5 bases, there was a span of 15 bases. The material sequenced was peripheral blood. The genes are TRBV11-1 and TRBJ1-1, with D tentatively TRBD1 (6 bases). This clonotype originated in a male donor with acute or convalescent COVID-19. The CDR3 sequence: CASSLQGIPPTEAFF. The CDR3 region has the DNA TGTGCCAGCAGCTTACAGGGGATTCCCCCAACTGAAGCTTTCTTT. Drawing the rest from reference TRBV11-1 and TRBJ1-1, the complete variable domain is EAEVAQSPRYKITEKSQAVAFWCDPISGHATLYWYRQILGQGPELLVQFQDESVVDDSQLPKDRFSAERLKGVDSTLKIQPAELGDSAMYLCASSLQGIPPTEAFFGQGTRLTVV.